The clone carrying this T cell receptor beta chain was recorded at least ten times. Each 10 ml fresh peripheral blood draw supplied the PBMCs. The data originate from a study of T cells in Graves' hyperthyroidism and ophthalmopathy. As for the study in general: Peripheral blood was obtained at initial diagnosis, preceding any treatment.

Amplification of TCR beta CDR3 regions used RNA as the template. The HTBI set primed first-round TCR CDR3 RT-PCR. One entry per CDR3 protein results from TCRdb running MiXCR on the multiplex PCR reads. The sample has around 340,000 distinct CDR3 sequences, 17% seen once. The V end was cut by 8 bases, the J end by 4 bases, with 18 bases between. CDR3 length equals 13 residues. CDR1 is DFQATT, CDR2 SNEGSKA, per germline (reference sequence). The sequenced sample consisted of blood. This chain links TRBV20-1 with TRBJ2-7; TRBD1 is a possible D gene (5 bases). The origin of this receptor is a woman aged 25 to 45 with Graves' hyperthyroidism that later progressed to Graves' ophthalmopathy. CDR3 sequence: CSFQGRVLYEQYF. As DNA, the CDR3 is TGCAGTTTTCAGGGTAGAGTTTTGTACGAGCAGTACTTC.